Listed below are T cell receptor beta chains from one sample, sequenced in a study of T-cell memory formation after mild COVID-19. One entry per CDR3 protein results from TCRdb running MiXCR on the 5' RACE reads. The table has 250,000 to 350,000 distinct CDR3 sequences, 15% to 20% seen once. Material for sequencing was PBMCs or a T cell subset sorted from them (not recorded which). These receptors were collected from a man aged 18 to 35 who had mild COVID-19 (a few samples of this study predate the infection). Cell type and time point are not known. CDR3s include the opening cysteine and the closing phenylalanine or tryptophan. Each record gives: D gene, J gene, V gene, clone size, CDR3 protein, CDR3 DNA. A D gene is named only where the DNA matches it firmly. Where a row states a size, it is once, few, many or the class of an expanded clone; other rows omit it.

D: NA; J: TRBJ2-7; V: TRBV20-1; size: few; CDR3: CSAIQGYEQYF; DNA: TGCAGTGCAATCCAGGGATACGAGCAGTACTTC
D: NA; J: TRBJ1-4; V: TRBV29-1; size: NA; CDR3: CSVDGGADEKLFF; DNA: TGCAGCGTTGATGGGGGGGCGGATGAAAAACTGTTTTTT
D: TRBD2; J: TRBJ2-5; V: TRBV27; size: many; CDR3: CASSFHKLAGRPETQYF; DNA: TGTGCCAGCAGTTTCCACAAACTAGCGGGACGGCCTGAGACCCAGTACTTC
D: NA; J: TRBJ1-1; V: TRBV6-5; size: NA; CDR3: CASAPGVNTEAFF; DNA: TGTGCCAGCGCCCCAGGGGTGAACACTGAAGCTTTCTTT
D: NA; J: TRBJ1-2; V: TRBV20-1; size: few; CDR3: CSAQRGFDGYTF; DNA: TGCAGTGCCCAGCGGGGGTTTGACGGCTACACCTTC
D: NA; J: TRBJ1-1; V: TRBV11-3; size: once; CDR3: CASSLIQLKTEAFF; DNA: TGTGCCAGCAGCTTAATACAGCTGAAAACTGAAGCTTTCTTT
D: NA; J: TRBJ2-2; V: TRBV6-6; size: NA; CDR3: CASRAARNGGELFF; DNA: TGTGCCAGCAGGGCCGCCAGGAACGGCGGGGAGCTGTTTTTT
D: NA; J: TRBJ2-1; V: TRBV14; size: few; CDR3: CASALYYNEQFF; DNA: TGTGCCAGTGCCCTTTATTACAATGAGCAGTTCTTC
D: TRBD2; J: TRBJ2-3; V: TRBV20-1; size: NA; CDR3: CSAVAGVLTSTDTQYF; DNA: TGCAGTGCCGTAGCGGGGGTCCTAACTAGCACAGATACGCAGTATTTT
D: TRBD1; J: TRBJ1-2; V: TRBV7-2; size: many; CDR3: CASKGDRRDYGYTF; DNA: TGTGCCAGCAAAGGGGACAGGAGGGACTATGGCTACACCTTC
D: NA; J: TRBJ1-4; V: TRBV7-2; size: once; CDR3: CASSSQGQIEKLFF; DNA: TGTGCCAGCAGCTCTCAAGGACAAATTGAAAAACTGTTTTTT
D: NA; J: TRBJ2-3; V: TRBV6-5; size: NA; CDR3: CASSYSSGQDTQYF; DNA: TGTGCCAGCAGTTACTCGTCGGGGCAAGATACGCAGTATTTT
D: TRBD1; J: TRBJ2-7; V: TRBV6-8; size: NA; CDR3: CASSQDPPGQISYEQYF; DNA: TGTGCCAGCAGTCAAGACCCTCCGGGACAGATAAGCTACGAGCAGTACTTC
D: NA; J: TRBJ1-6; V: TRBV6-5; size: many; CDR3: CASSRGGTGGSPLHF; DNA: TGTGCCAGCAGTCGCGGGGGGACGGGTGGATCACCCCTCCACTTT
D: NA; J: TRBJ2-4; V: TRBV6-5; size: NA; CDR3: CASRKGTSTKNIQYF; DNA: TGTGCCAGCAGAAAAGGGACATCCACCAAAAACATTCAGTACTTC
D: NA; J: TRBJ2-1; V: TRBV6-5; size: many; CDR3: CASSSGGYSYNEQFF; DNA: TGTGCCAGCAGTTCTGGGGGATACTCCTACAATGAGCAGTTCTTC
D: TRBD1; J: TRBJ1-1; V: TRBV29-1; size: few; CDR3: CSVRDRGSGEAFF; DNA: TGCAGCGTCCGGGACAGGGGCAGTGGTGAAGCTTTCTTT
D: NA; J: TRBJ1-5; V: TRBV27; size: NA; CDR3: CASSRGAGNQPQHF; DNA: TGTGCCAGCAGTCGCGGGGCGGGCAATCAGCCCCAGCATTTT
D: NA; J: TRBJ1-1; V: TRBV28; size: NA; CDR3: CASSLFSRSAEAFF; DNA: TGTGCCAGCAGTTTATTTTCCAGATCGGCTGAAGCTTTCTTT
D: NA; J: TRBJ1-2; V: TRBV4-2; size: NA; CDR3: CASSQEHGNYGYTF; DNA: TGTGCCAGCAGCCAAGAACACGGAAACTATGGCTACACCTTC
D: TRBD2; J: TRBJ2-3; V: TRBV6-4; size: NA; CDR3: CASSELAGEIDTQYF; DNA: TGTGCCAGCAGTGAGCTAGCGGGGGAGATAGATACGCAGTATTTT
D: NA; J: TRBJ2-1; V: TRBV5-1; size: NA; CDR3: CASSLEPQTHEQFF; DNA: TGCGCCAGCAGCTTGGAGCCCCAAACGCATGAGCAGTTCTTC
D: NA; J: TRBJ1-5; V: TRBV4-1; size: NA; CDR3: CASSRRWRGQQPQHF; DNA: TGCGCCAGCAGCCGAAGATGGAGGGGTCAACAGCCCCAGCATTTT
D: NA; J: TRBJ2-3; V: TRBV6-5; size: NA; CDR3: CASRRLGHTDTQYF; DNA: TGTGCCAGCAGAAGACTGGGCCACACAGATACGCAGTATTTT
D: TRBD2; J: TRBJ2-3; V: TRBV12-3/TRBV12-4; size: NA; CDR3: CASSSGGGFTDTQYF; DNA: TGTGCCAGCAGTTCGGGCGGGGGGTTCACAGATACGCAGTATTTT
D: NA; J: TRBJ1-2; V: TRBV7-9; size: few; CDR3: CASSSQGLGYTF; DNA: TGTGCCAGCAGCTCCCAGGGGCTTGGCTACACCTTC
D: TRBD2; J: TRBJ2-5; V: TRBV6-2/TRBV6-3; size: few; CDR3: CASSYEREDQETQYF; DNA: TGTGCCAGCAGTTACGAGCGGGAGGACCAAGAGACCCAGTACTTC
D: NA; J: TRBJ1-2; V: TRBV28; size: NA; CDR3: CASRGTENYGYTF; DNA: TGTGCCAGCAGAGGTACAGAAAACTATGGCTACACCTTC
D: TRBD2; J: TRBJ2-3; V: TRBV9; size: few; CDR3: CASSSGTSVVDTQYF; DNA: TGTGCCAGCAGCTCCGGGACTAGCGTTGTAGATACGCAGTATTTT
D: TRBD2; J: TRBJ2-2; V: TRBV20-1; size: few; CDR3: CSARLTSGGNTGELFF; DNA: TGCAGTGCTAGATTGACTAGCGGGGGGAACACCGGGGAGCTGTTTTTT
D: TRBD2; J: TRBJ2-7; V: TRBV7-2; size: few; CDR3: CASSPVAGGTYEQYF; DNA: TGTGCCAGCAGCCCTGTAGCGGGGGGGACCTACGAGCAGTACTTC
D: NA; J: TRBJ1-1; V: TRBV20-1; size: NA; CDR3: CSASSWTEAFF; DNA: TGCAGTGCTAGCTCTTGGACTGAAGCTTTCTTT
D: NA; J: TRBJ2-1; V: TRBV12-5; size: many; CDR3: CASGLGGNEQFF; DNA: TGTGCTAGTGGCCTAGGGGGAAATGAGCAGTTCTTC
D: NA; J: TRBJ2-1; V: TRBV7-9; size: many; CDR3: CASSSAGEQFF; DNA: TGTGCCAGCAGCTCAGCCGGTGAGCAGTTCTTC
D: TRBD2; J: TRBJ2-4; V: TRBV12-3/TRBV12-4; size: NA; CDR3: CASSPGRRGNIQYF; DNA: TGTGCCAGCAGCCCCGGGAGGCGAGGAAACATTCAGTACTTC
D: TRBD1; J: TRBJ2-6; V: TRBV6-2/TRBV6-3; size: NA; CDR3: CASSSGTGMAGANVLTF; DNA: TGTGCCAGCAGTTCCGGGACAGGGATGGCAGGGGCCAACGTCCTGACTTTC
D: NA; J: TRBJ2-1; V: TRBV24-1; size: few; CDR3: CATTKGGQPDNEQFF; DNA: TGTGCCACCACCAAAGGCGGGCAGCCGGACAATGAGCAGTTCTTC
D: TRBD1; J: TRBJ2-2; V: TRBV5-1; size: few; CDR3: CASSSTGGDTGELFF; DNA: TGCGCCAGCAGCTCAACAGGGGGAGACACCGGGGAGCTGTTTTTT
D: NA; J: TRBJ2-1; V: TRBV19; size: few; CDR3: CASSILSGDEQFF; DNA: TGTGCCAGTAGTATTCTCTCGGGCGATGAGCAGTTCTTC
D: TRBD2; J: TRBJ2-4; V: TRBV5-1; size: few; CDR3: CASSDERGHSKNIQYF; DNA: TGCGCCAGCAGCGACGAGCGGGGGCATTCGAAAAACATTCAGTACTTC
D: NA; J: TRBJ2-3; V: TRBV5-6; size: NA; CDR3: CASSSVGLGFTDTQYF; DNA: TGTGCCAGCAGCTCGGTGGGACTGGGGTTTACAGATACGCAGTATTTT
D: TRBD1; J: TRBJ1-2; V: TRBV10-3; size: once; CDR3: CAISQGGNRYTF; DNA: TGTGCCATCAGCCAGGGGGGGAACCGCTACACCTTC
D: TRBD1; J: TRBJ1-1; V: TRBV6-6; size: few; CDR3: CASHTPGGAEAFF; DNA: TGTGCCAGCCACACACCAGGGGGAGCTGAAGCTTTCTTT
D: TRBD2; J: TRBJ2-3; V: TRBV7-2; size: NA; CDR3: CASSPTSGGAGDTQYF; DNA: TGTGCCAGCAGCCCGACTAGCGGGGGGGCCGGCGATACGCAGTATTTT
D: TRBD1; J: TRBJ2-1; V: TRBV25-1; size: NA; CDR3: CASSERGTAYNEQFF; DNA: TGTGCCAGCAGTGAGAGAGGGACAGCTTACAATGAGCAGTTCTTC
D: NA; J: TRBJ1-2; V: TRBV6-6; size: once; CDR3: CASSYPETQVF; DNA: TGTGCCAGCAGTTACCCAGAGACCCAAGTCTTC
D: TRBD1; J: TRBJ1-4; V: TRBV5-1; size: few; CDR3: CASSLGQGGELFF; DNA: TGCGCCAGCAGCTTGGGACAGGGCGGGGAACTGTTTTTT
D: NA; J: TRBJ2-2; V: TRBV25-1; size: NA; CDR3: CASSNAGPGELFF; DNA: TGTGCCAGCAGTAATGCAGGGCCCGGGGAGCTGTTTTTT
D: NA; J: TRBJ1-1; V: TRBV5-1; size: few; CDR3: CASSSTERTEAFF; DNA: TGCGCCAGCAGCTCAACAGAAAGGACTGAAGCTTTCTTT
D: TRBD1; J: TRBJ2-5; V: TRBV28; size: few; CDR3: CASSPGGRTETQYF; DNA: TGTGCCAGCAGTCCAGGGGGCCGTACAGAGACCCAGTACTTC
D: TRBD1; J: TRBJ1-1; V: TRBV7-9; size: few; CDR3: CASSLFDRANTEAFF; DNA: TGTGCCAGCAGTTTATTTGACAGGGCGAACACTGAAGCTTTCTTT
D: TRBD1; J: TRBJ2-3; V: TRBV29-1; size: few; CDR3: CSVEVTGGETDTQYF; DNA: TGCAGCGTTGAAGTGACAGGGGGAGAGACAGATACGCAGTATTTT
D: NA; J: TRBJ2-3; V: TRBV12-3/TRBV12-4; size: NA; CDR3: CASSWGRAEDTQYF; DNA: TGTGCCAGCAGTTGGGGAAGGGCCGAAGATACGCAGTATTTT
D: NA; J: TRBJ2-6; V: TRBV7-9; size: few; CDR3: CASSQGRSTGANVLTF; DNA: TGTGCCAGCAGCCAGGGACGGAGCACTGGGGCCAACGTCCTGACTTTC
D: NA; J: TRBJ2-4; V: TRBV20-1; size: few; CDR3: CSASGPPSSKNIQYF; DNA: TGCAGTGCAAGCGGGCCCCCAAGTTCTAAAAACATTCAGTACTTC